The 18 T cell receptor beta chains listed next were all sequenced from one sample in a study of blood T cells in healthy people across ages. A second PCR, run for roughly 7 to 11 cycles, used a sample-barcoded 5' primer plus a J-beta primer mix. TCRdb independently ran MiXCR on the 5' RACE reads; one entry per CDR3 protein. This table holds some 890,000 distinct CDR3 sequences, 25% to 35% found once. These same data were also listed under a study on T cells of mothers and their children.

The sequencing sample was made of blood. The origin of the receptors is a woman aged 40 to 55 in good health.

Ten or more counts support this clonotype. This chain uses TRBV9 with TRBJ2-7; TRBD1 matches 9 bases. V was clipped by 3 bases and J by 6 bases; unmatched bases: 7. Germline V gene sequence: CDR1 SGDLS, CDR2 YYNGEE. CDR3 length: 14 amino acids. Here the CDR3 DNA reads TGTGCCAGCAGCGCGTTACAGGGGGCAGGCGAGCAGTACTTC. Amino acids: CASSALQGAGEQYF.

The rearrangement joins TRBV7-2 to TRBJ1-1; unclear D gene. V lost 1 base and J lost 1, with 7 bases in between. The CDR3 totals 14 residues. Germline V gene data show CDR1 as SGHTA and CDR2 as FQGNSA. This chain's CDR3 is CASSLDAGNTEAFF. In DNA form, the CDR3 reads TGTGCCAGCAGCTTAGATGCGGGGAACACTGAAGCTTTCTTT.

This clonotype was recorded a few times. The chain couples TRBV9 to TRBJ1-2; no reliable D call. The CDR3 covers 11 residues. The germline V and J ends were trimmed by 4 bases and 8 bases, with 9 bases remaining between them. Germline CDR1 is SGDLS and CDR2 is YYNGEE. The CDR3: CASSLQRGYTF. The CDR3 coding sequence is TGTGCCAGCAGCCTCCAGAGGGGCTACACCTTC.

This clonotype has a count of ten or more. The chain is built from TRBV10-3 and TRBJ2-7; D is possibly TRBD1 (6 bases). The CDR3 spans 12 residues. Germline CDR1 reads ENHRY; CDR2 reads SYGVKD. Trimming pared 11 bases from V and 5 bases from J, leaving 16 bases between. CDR3 in DNA: TGTGCCTCCCGGACAGTTTGGGACGAGCAGTACTTC. This sequence encodes CASRTVWDEQYF.

The V gene is TRBV7-2, the J gene TRBJ2-7, with D unresolved. The germline CDR1 and CDR2 sequences are SGHTA and FQGNSA. The CDR3 runs to 13 residues. Between the trimmed V and J ends, which lost 5 bases and 4 bases, there was a span of 12 bases. CDR3 bases: TGTGCCAGCAGCCCCCGGGCCCCGTACGAGCAGTACTTC. Protein: CASSPRAPYEQYF.

This clonotype was counted only a few times. This rearrangement joins TRBV28 to TRBJ2-1; D might be TRBD2 (6 bases). Germline V gene sequence: CDR1 MDHEN, CDR2 SYDVKM. The length of the CDR3 is 13 residues. The germline V and J ends were trimmed by 6 bases and 14 bases, with 20 bases remaining between them. This CDR3 is CASRERPWDFEFF. CDR3 coding DNA: TGTGCCAGCAGGGAAAGGCCCTGGGACTTTGAGTTCTTC.

V usage is TRBV19 and J usage is TRBJ1-2; 10 bases are a match to TRBD1. The CDR3 is made up of 15 amino acids. In germline, CDR1 is LNHDA, CDR2 SQIVND (reference sequence). Losses at the gene ends were 5 bases for V and 2 bases for J; bases not matched to a gene: 5. CDR3 in amino acids: CASSLPTGGNYGYTF. DNA for the CDR3: TGTGCCAGTAGTCTGCCGACAGGGGGCAACTATGGCTACACCTTC. The complete variable domain, with remaining parts taken from reference TRBV19 and TRBJ1-2, reads DGGITQSPKYLFRKEGQNVTLSCEQNLNHDAMYWYRQDPGQGLRLIYYSQIVNDFQKGDIAEGYSVSREKKESFPLTVTSAQKNPTAFYLCASSLPTGGNYGYTFGSGTRLTVV.

The table lists this clonotype with many counts. The CDR3 coding sequence is TGTGCCACCAGCAGAGATTACCAAACCGGGACCAATCAAGAGACCCAGTACTTC. Residues: CATSRDYQTGTNQETQYF. V usage is TRBV15 and J usage is TRBJ2-5; possibly TRBD1 or TRBD2 for D (5 bases each). V shed 0 bases and J shed 2 bases, with 19 bases lying between them. The length of the CDR3 is 18 residues. CDR1 and CDR2 from the germline V gene are LNHNV and YYDKDF (reference sequence). The full variable domain, with the rest looked up from reference TRBV15 and TRBJ2-5, is DAMVIQNPRYQVTQFGKPVTLSCSQTLNHNVMYWYQQKSSQAPKLLFHYYDKDFNNEADTPDNFQSRRPNTSFCFLDIRSPGLGDTAMYLCATSRDYQTGTNQETQYFGPGTRLLVL.

This clonotype was detected only a few times. This chain uses TRBV12-3 or TRBV12-4 with TRBJ2-3; TRBD1 agrees at 9 bases. After removal of 5 bases from V and 4 bases from J, the junction contained 7 bases not matched to a gene. The CDR3 is made up of 15 amino acids. The CDR3 protein is CASSPDRGLSDTQYF. CDR3 sequence (DNA): TGTGCCAGCAGTCCGGACAGGGGATTATCAGATACGCAGTATTTT.

This chain uses TRBV6-6 with TRBJ2-1; possibly TRBD2 for D (6 bases). V was trimmed by 6 bases and J by 4 bases, leaving 16 bases between them. The CDR3 runs 15 residues. The germline CDR1 and CDR2 sequences are MNHNY and SVGAGI (reference sequence). The CDR3 DNA follows: TGTGCCAGCAGCTCCGGGGACTCAAATTACAATGAGCAGTTCTTC. Residues: CASSSGDSNYNEQFF.

The count of this clonotype is one. The germline gene is not matched at one end of the junction; a read error may be the cause. The chain couples TRBV11-2 to TRBJ1-1; D uncertain. The germline V gene has CDR1 SGHAT and CDR2 FQNNGV. The CDR3 length is 14 residues. The CDR3 coding sequence is TGTGCCTGCAGCTATGCGGTCGGGGACACTGAAGCTTTCTTT. This gives the protein CACSYAVGDTEAFF.

The gene calls are TRBV14 and TRBJ2-3, with D maybe TRBD2 (6 bases). Germline-derived CDR1 and CDR2 are SGHDN and FVKESK. The germline V and J ends were trimmed by 3 bases and 2 bases, with 30 bases remaining between them. The CDR3 runs to 21 residues. CDR3 sequence reads: CASSHGLPASPEWGYTDTQYF. The CDR3 DNA reads as TGTGCCAGCAGCCACGGACTACCAGCGTCCCCCGAATGGGGTTACACAGATACGCAGTATTTT. Variable domain in full (rest from reference TRBV14 and TRBJ2-3): EAGVTQFPSHSVIEKGQTVTLRCDPISGHDNLYWYRRVMGKEIKFLLHFVKESKQDESGMPNNRFLAERTGGTYSTLKVQPAELEDSGVYFCASSHGLPASPEWGYTDTQYFGPGTRLTVL.

This chain uses TRBV15 with TRBJ1-5; D unclear. The V gene's germline CDR1 is LNHNV and CDR2 YYDKDF (reference sequence). Trimming removed 3 bases from V and 7 bases from J, with 19 bases in between. The CDR3 sequence is 16 residues long. The CDR3 nucleotides are TGTGCCACCAGCAGCTTCCAAGGATCTGGCAGGCAGCCCCAGCATTTT. Translation: CATSSFQGSGRQPQHF.

Of note for this clonotype: A read error is possible here, since a much larger clone lies one base away. The J gene is TRBJ2-7, the V gene TRBV20-1; D call uncertain. The better agreement between TRBJ2-5 and the DNA end casts doubt on the J call. The CDR3 has 13 amino acids. From germline, CDR1 is DFQATT and CDR2 SNEGSKA (reference sequence). The CDR3 spells CSAARANRETQYF. Written as DNA, the CDR3 is TGCAGTGCCGCTCGGGCGAACCGAGAGACCCAGTACTTC.

This clonotype was seen many times. The chain joins TRBV7-9 to TRBJ2-7, with 10 nucleotides matching TRBD1. The V and J ends lost 3 bases and 6 bases, in that order; junction bases with no gene match: 5. This CDR3 contains 14 residues. Germline V gene data show CDR1 as SEHNR and CDR2 as FQNEAQ (reference sequence). The CDR3 region has the DNA TGTGCCAGCAGCTTCTCCGGGACAGGGGTCGAGCAGTACTTC. The encoded protein is CASSFSGTGVEQYF.

The chain recombines TRBV7-2 with TRBJ2-7; 7 bases are shared with TRBD1. Trimming removed 1 base from V and 0 bases from J; junction bases left unmatched: 3. The CDR3 consists of 15 residues. Germline CDR1 SGHTA, CDR2 FQGNSA. The CDR3 DNA follows: TGTGCCAGCAGCTTAGTTTGGGACAGCTCCTACGAGCAGTACTTC. It codes for CASSLVWDSSYEQYF.

In the case of this clonotype: A read error is possible here, since a much larger clone lies one base away. The rearrangement uses TRBV5-1 and TRBJ2-5, with 14 bases identical to TRBD2. The J call may be incorrect, as the DNA end agrees better with TRBJ2-7. The CDR3 length is 15 residues. The germline gives CDR1 SGHRS, CDR2 YFSETQ. The CDR3 DNA reads TGCGCCGGCAGTTTTGGGACTAGCGGGGGCAACGAGCAGTACTTC. Encoded protein: CAGSFGTSGGNEQYF.

The chain has TRBV5-8 and TRBJ2-4; a weak D match, TRBD1 (5 bases). The better agreement between TRBJ2-7 and the DNA end casts doubt on the J call. Germline CDR1 and CDR2: SGHTS and YDEGEE. This CDR3 is 13 amino acids long. In DNA form, the CDR3 reads TGTGCCAGCAGCCGCAGGGCAGCCTACGAGCAGTACTTC. Translating it yields CASSRRAAYEQYF.